A selection of T cell receptor beta chains follows, all from one sample in a study of control samples from healthy donors and cancer patients. The protocol was immunoSEQ multiplex PCR, while the TCRdb copy is restricted to in-frame clones and leaves out a portion. The sample holds around 180,000 clones; 85% to 90% are singletons and the top ten take 4% to 6%. Sequences were obtained from blood. The receptors were gathered from a woman in her 30s in good health. The CDR3 runs from the conserved cysteine through the conserved F or W. D genes are given only for firm matches. Expanded clones are given a class, and other clones once, few, many or no size at all.

abundance	v_gene	d_gene	j_gene	CDR3nt	CDR3aa
once	TRBV15	TRBD2	TRBJ2-3	TGTGCCACCAGCGGGAGCGGGACTCGCCTATGGGGCACAGATACGCAGTATTTT	CATSGSGTRLWGTDTQYF
-	TRBV12-3/TRBV12-4	-	TRBJ2-1	TGTGCCAGCAGTCCCCTTGCAGGGGATGAGCAGTTCTTC	CASSPLAGDEQFF
-	TRBV7-8	-	TRBJ1-4	TGTGCCAGCAGCTTAGTTGTCAGGACCTCAACTAATGAAAAACTGTTTTTT	CASSLVVRTSTNEKLFF
-	TRBV7-2	-	TRBJ2-2	TGTGCCAGCAGCTTAGTTCTGAACACCGGGGAGCTGTTTTTT	CASSLVLNTGELFF
-	TRBV29-1	-	TRBJ1-2	TGCAGCGTCGCTCGCGCTAACTATGGCTACACCTTC	CSVARANYGYTF
-	TRBV18	-	TRBJ2-1	TGTGCCAGCTCACCAAGGTCATGGACCGGGAACAATGAGCAGTTCTTC	CASSPRSWTGNNEQFF
-	TRBV9	TRBD2	TRBJ2-1	TGTGCCAGCAGCGTAGGGGCTAGCGGGCGGTACAATGAGCAGTTCTTC	CASSVGASGRYNEQFF
-	TRBV2	TRBD2	TRBJ2-1	TGTGCCAGCCTCGGGACTAGCGGCTACAATGAGCAGTTCTTC	CASLGTSGYNEQFF
-	TRBV18	-	TRBJ1-1	TGTGCCAGCTCACAGAACACTGAAGCTTTCTTT	CASSQNTEAFF
-	TRBV28	-	TRBJ1-5	TGTGCCAGCACAAGTCCCAATCAGCCCCAGCATTTT	CASTSPNQPQHF
-	TRBV28	-	TRBJ2-7	TGTGCCAGCAAGACCGACTACGAGCAGTACTTC	CASKTDYEQYF
-	TRBV3-1/TRBV3-2	TRBD2	TRBJ2-1	TGTGCCAGCAGACCGACTAGCGGGGTCCACAATGAGCAGTTCTTC	CASRPTSGVHNEQFF
-	TRBV19	TRBD1	TRBJ1-1	TGTGCCAGTAGTCCCACAGTTGGGACAGGGGTCACTGAAGCTTTCTTT	CASSPTVGTGVTEAFF
-	TRBV4-1	-	TRBJ2-3	TGCGCCAGCAGCCACTACCAGGGAAACACAGATACGCAGTATTTT	CASSHYQGNTDTQYF
-	TRBV28	-	TRBJ1-1	TGTGCCAGCACCCGACCTCGGACCCTGAACACTGAAGCTTTCTTT	CASTRPRTLNTEAFF
few	TRBV5-1	-	TRBJ1-5	TGCGCCACCCCCCGGGGGGAACATCAGCCCCAGCATTTT	CATPRGEHQPQHF
-	TRBV19	TRBD2	TRBJ2-3	TGTGCCAGTAGTATAGGAGCGGGAGTAACAGATACGCAGTATTTT	CASSIGAGVTDTQYF
-	TRBV28	-	TRBJ1-2	TGTGCCAGCAGTTTGTCGGGGGCTCTTAACTATGGCTACACCTTC	CASSLSGALNYGYTF
-	TRBV19	-	TRBJ2-1	TGTGCCAGTAGTCCCGCCGGGCTTAGGAGGGACAATGAGCAGTTCTTC	CASSPAGLRRDNEQFF
-	TRBV5-1	TRBD2	TRBJ2-2	TGCGCCAGCAGCCGGACTAGCGGGAGCTTGAACACCGGGGAGCTGTTTTTT	CASSRTSGSLNTGELFF
-	TRBV5-1	TRBD2	TRBJ2-7	TGCGCCAGCAGCCTCCGGACTAGCGGAGCCTACGAGCAGTACTTC	CASSLRTSGAYEQYF
-	TRBV6-6	TRBD1	TRBJ2-7	TGTGCCACTTCATCCGGGACAGCGAAGTCCTACGAGCAGTACTTC	CATSSGTAKSYEQYF
-	TRBV6-2/TRBV6-3	-	TRBJ2-3	TGTGCCAGCAGCCCACAAAGCACAGATACGCAGTATTTT	CASSPQSTDTQYF
-	TRBV5-1	TRBD2	TRBJ2-2	TGCGCCAGCAGCCCGGGCCGGGGGGGGGCGGGGAACACCGGGGAGCTGTTTTTT	CASSPGRGGAGNTGELFF
few	TRBV28	-	TRBJ2-7	TGTGCCAGCAGGCGGGGTCTACCCTACGAGCAGTACTTC	CASRRGLPYEQYF
once	TRBV2	TRBD1	TRBJ1-5	TGTGCCAGCATAGGACAGGACAATCAGCCCCAGCATTTT	CASIGQDNQPQHF
-	TRBV3-1/TRBV3-2	TRBD1	TRBJ1-6	TGTGCCAGCAGCCAAGATATAGGGACAGCCAATTCACCCCTCCACTTT	CASSQDIGTANSPLHF
few	TRBV28	-	TRBJ1-2	TGTGCCAGCAGTTTGCACGGGGTAGACTATGGCTACACCTTC	CASSLHGVDYGYTF
-	TRBV7-8	-	TRBJ1-5	TGTGCCAGCAGCTTACTAGGGATTGGGAGCAATCAGCCCCAGCATTTT	CASSLLGIGSNQPQHF
-	TRBV9	-	TRBJ2-3	TGTGCCAGCAGCGAGGGGGTCACAGATACGCAGTATTTT	CASSEGVTDTQYF
-	TRBV2	-	TRBJ2-1	TGTGCCGGCAGTAACAGGGTGGGGAATGAGCAGTTCTTC	CAGSNRVGNEQFF
-	TRBV19	TRBD1	TRBJ1-6	TGTGCCAGTAAGTCCGGACAGGACGTGAGGACATTCGCCCTCCACTTT	CASKSGQDVRTFALHF
-	TRBV7-9	-	TRBJ2-7	TGTGCCAGCAGCCAGGGGGGCCAATCATACGAGCAGTACTTC	CASSQGGQSYEQYF
-	TRBV20-1	TRBD1	TRBJ1-2	TGCAGTGCTAGTTGGGGACAGGGCTATGGCTACACCTTC	CSASWGQGYGYTF
-	TRBV18	TRBD2	TRBJ2-1	TGTGCCAGCTCACGACTAGCGGGAGACAATGAGCAGTTCTTC	CASSRLAGDNEQFF